This T cell receptor beta chain was captured by sequencing in a study of fetal regulatory T cell absence and autoimmunity. The assay was run at survey level. Some clones are missing from TCRdb's copy, which holds only in-frame ones; the method was immunoSEQ multiplex PCR. The sample yields 95,000 to 100,000 clones, about two thirds seen once. Concerning this clone: Its antigen is currently unknown.

Study results and caveats: TRB gene family usage was broadly similar in cord blood and pancreas.

This TCR derives from a male donor with IPEX syndrome. Input material: pancreas tissue.

The CDR3 DNA is TGTGCCAGCAGCAAAACGGGACATGCCCTGGGGGACACCATATATTTT. Amino acids: CASSKTGHALGDTIYF. This rearrangement joins TRBV21-1 to TRBJ1-3; the table gives TRBD1 as D, unverified against the DNA. TRBV21-1 is reported as a pseudogene. CDR3 size: 16 residues.